One and the same sample provided the 30 T cell receptor beta chains below, sequenced in a study of shared clonotypes between healthy human individuals. Naivety among CD8 cells was defined by CD45RO negativity and positive CCR7 selection, thereby excluding terminally differentiated effector memory CD45RA+ cells. Only in-frame clones appear in the TCRdb table, and some are missing; sequencing was by immunoSEQ multiplex PCR. The table lists under 1 million clones, around 93% of them singletons. Sequencing was carried out using naive CD8+ T cells sorted from blood. These TCRs come from a man aged 30 to 45 in good health.

This rearrangement joins TRBV5-4 to TRBJ2-5; 10 positions match TRBD2. This CDR3 is 14 amino acids long. Germline assignment: CDR1 SGHNT and CDR2 YYREEE (reference sequence). Trimming cost V 4 bases and J 3 bases; bases outside gene matches: 3. This CDR3 reads CASSPGLAEETQYF. For the CDR3, the DNA is TGTGCCAGCAGCCCCGGACTAGCGGAAGAGACCCAGTACTTC. The variable domain in full, with the rest retrieved from reference TRBV5-4 and TRBJ2-5, is ETGVTQSPTHLIKTRGQQVTLRCSSQSGHNTVSWYQQALGQGPQFIFQYYREEENGRGNFPPRFSGLQFPNYSSELNVNALELDDSALYLCASSPGLAEETQYFGPGTRLLVL.

The rearrangement uses TRBV4-1 and TRBJ1-6; 7 positions agree with TRBD1. Germline values: CDR1 MGHRA, CDR2 YSYEKL. V dropped 0 bases and J dropped 5; count of bases not matched to a gene: 4. This CDR3 is 16 amino acids long. The CDR3 DNA sequence: TGCGCCAGCAGCCAAGAACCGGGGACAGATAATTCACCCCTCCACTTT. Translating it yields CASSQEPGTDNSPLHF.

This chain connects TRBV4-1 to TRBJ2-1; D gene uncertain. Deletions cut 7 bases from V and 4 bases from J, with 11 bases between. CDR1 and CDR2 from the germline V gene are MGHRA and YSYEKL. The CDR3 runs 13 residues. The CDR3 DNA sequence: TGCGCCAGCAAAGGTACTCGGTACAATGAGCAGTTCTTC. It translates to CASKGTRYNEQFF.

The chain combines TRBV7-2 with TRBJ2-1; no definite D call. V was cut by 5 bases and J by 6 bases, with 8 bases left in between. CDR3 length: 12 amino acids. The V gene's germline CDR1 is SGHTA and CDR2 FQGNSA. The CDR3 region is CASSRRLNEQFF. The CDR3 nucleotides are TGTGCCAGCAGCCGAAGACTCAATGAGCAGTTCTTC.

The chain joins TRBV13 to TRBJ2-5; 8 bases line up with TRBD2. The junction had 18 bases not matched to a gene; V was cut back by 5 bases and J by 7 bases. Per germline, CDR1 PRHDT and CDR2 FYEKMQ (reference sequence). CDR3 length: 17 residues. This CDR3 is CASSGSGGPKPRGTQYF. DNA of the CDR3: TGTGCCAGCAGCGGGTCGGGAGGGCCTAAACCAAGAGGGACCCAGTACTTC.

The gene calls are TRBV7-6 and TRBJ2-7, with 7 nucleotides matching TRBD1. Germline CDR1 is SGHVS and CDR2 is FNYEAQ. CDR3 size: 14 residues. J gave up 6 bases and V 7 bases, and 12 bases lay outside the gene matches. CDR3 in amino acids: CASTATGWASEQYF. DNA of the CDR3: TGTGCCAGCACCGCGACAGGGTGGGCCTCCGAGCAGTACTTC. Based on the CDR3 plus reference TRBV7-6 and TRBJ2-7, the full variable domain is GAGVSQSPRYKVTKRGQDVALRCDPISGHVSLYWYRQALGQGPEFLTYFNYEAQQDKSGLPNDRFSAERPEGSISTLTIQRTEQRDSAMYRCASTATGWASEQYFGPGTRLTVT.

The chain has TRBV11-2 and TRBJ2-7; tentatively, D is TRBD2 (6 bases). Germline V gene data show CDR1 as SGHAT and CDR2 as FQNNGV. V was pared by 5 bases and J by 6 bases, with 11 bases between. The CDR3 extends over 12 amino acids. CDR3 amino acids: CASSPRGIEQYF. CDR3 DNA sequence: TGTGCCAGCAGCCCCCGGGGGATCGAGCAGTACTTC. The entire variable domain, with the rest obtained from reference TRBV11-2 and TRBJ2-7, is as follows: EAGVAQSPRYKIIEKRQSVAFWCNPISGHATLYWYQQILGQGPKLLIQFQNNGVVDDSQLPKDRFSAERLKGVDSTLKIQPAKLEDSAVYLCASSPRGIEQYFGPGTRLTVT.

This clone was recorded only once. V gene TRBV29-1 combines with J gene TRBJ2-4; 7 bases align to TRBD2. Looked up from germline, CDR1 is SQVTM and CDR2 is ANQGSEA. This CDR3 is 15 amino acids long. V lost 5 bases, J lost 7 bases, and 14 bases stayed unmatched. The CDR3 DNA reads as TGCAGCGTTCTCGCTAGCGGTAGCGCCACGAACATTCAGTACTTC. Translating gives CSVLASGSATNIQYF.

This clone was seen once. The genes are TRBV27 and TRBJ2-3; D not resolved. Germline CDR1 is MNHEY and CDR2 is SMNVEV (reference sequence). The CDR3 extends over 14 amino acids. Trimming stripped 6 bases from V and 1 base from J, with 11 bases between. The CDR3 here is CASSPLGGTDTQYF. Here the CDR3 DNA reads TGTGCCAGCAGCCCCCTTGGGGGCACAGATACGCAGTATTTT.

This chain joins TRBV13 and TRBJ2-2; D ambiguous. Germline lookup yields CDR1 PRHDT and CDR2 FYEKMQ (reference sequence). Trimming took off 5 bases at V and 0 bases at J, with 4 bases between the two ends. This CDR3 comprises 13 residues. CDR3 amino acids: CASSPTNTGELFF. The CDR3 DNA follows: TGTGCCAGCAGCCCAACGAACACCGGGGAGCTGTTTTTT.

The CDR3 loop reads CASSFMHADRGQDTGELFF. CDR3 coding DNA: TGTGCCAGCAGCTTCATGCATGCCGACAGGGGGCAGGACACCGGGGAGCTGTTTTTT. The chain couples TRBV7-8 to TRBJ2-2, with 10 bases matching TRBD1. The V gene's germline CDR1 is SGHVS and CDR2 FQNEAQ. CDR3 size: 19 residues. The ends lost 3 bases at V and 3 bases at J; junction bases unmatched: 13.

V and J are TRBV27 and TRBJ1-1; D is possibly TRBD1 (5 bases). The germline CDR1 and CDR2 sequences are MNHEY and SMNVEV (reference sequence). Trimming stripped 5 bases from V and 10 bases from J, with 17 bases between. There are 13 residues in the CDR3. The CDR3 region has the DNA TGTGCCAGCAGTAGGGGAGAGGCCTTTTTAGCTTTCTTT. Encoded protein: CASSRGEAFLAFF.

V and J are TRBV13 and TRBJ2-4; no reliable D call. Deletions cut 0 bases from V and 1 base from J, with 4 bases between. Germline CDR1 reads PRHDT; CDR2 reads FYEKMQ (reference sequence). The CDR3 has 14 residues. CDR3: CASSLGYAKNIQYF. The CDR3 nucleotides read TGTGCCAGCAGCTTAGGTTACGCCAAAAACATTCAGTACTTC.

V gene TRBV9 combines with J gene TRBJ2-3; no definite D call. This CDR3 is 13 amino acids long. Trimming stripped 3 bases from V and 8 bases from J, with 13 bases between. Germline lookup yields CDR1 SGDLS and CDR2 YYNGEE. CDR3 coding DNA: TGTGCCAGCAGCGGTCCTCTTGTTGGTACGCAGTATTTT. Its translation: CASSGPLVGTQYF.

The chain uses TRBV28 and TRBJ2-2; no reliable D call. Trimming stripped 6 bases from V and 3 bases from J, with 5 bases between. Germline V gene sequence: CDR1 MDHEN, CDR2 SYDVKM. This CDR3 region has 12 residues. The CDR3 is CASRTDTGELFF. The DNA for the CDR3 is TGTGCCAGCAGAACAGACACCGGGGAGCTGTTTTTT.

In the case of this clone: This sample also contains other DNA sequences that code for the same CDR3. This chain connects TRBV6-5 to TRBJ2-1; D not resolved. The V end was cut by 0 bases, the J end by 9 bases, with 9 bases between. The CDR3 is 13 amino acids. Germline V gene data show CDR1 as MNHEY and CDR2 as SVGAGI. The CDR3: CASSYSGTGEQFF. CDR3 in DNA: TGTGCCAGCAGTTACTCGGGAACCGGTGAGCAGTTCTTC.

The rearrangement uses TRBV27 and TRBJ1-5; D possibly corresponds to TRBD1 (5 bases). The CDR3 is 15 amino acids. V shed 3 bases and J shed 3 bases, with 12 bases lying between them. The germline CDR1 and CDR2 sequences are MNHEY and SMNVEV (reference sequence). CDR3 amino acids: CASSFRGAINQPQHF. CDR3 DNA: TGTGCCAGCAGTTTTCGAGGGGCGATCAATCAGCCCCAGCATTTT.

Turning to this clone: A read error is likely here: a far larger clone is one base away. This same CDR3 is encoded by further DNA sequences in the sample. This chain joins TRBV27 and TRBJ2-7; the D is unclear. Trimming removed 10 bases from V and 4 bases from J, with 14 bases in between. Germline CDR1 MNHEY, CDR2 SMNVEV (reference sequence). The CDR3 has 12 amino acids. Here the CDR3 reads CATISGAYEQYF. DNA for the CDR3: TGTGCCACCATTTCGGGTGCTTACGAGCAGTACTTC.

J is TRBJ2-7 and V is TRBV6-5; tentatively, D is TRBD1 (6 bases). Germline-derived CDR1 and CDR2 are MNHEY and SVGAGI. The CDR3 length is 14 residues. V lost 0 bases to trimming and J lost 6 bases, with 12 bases between them. The CDR3, as DNA: TGTGCCAGCAGTTACTCCGGGCAGGGGATCGAGCAGTACTTC. This translates into CASSYSGQGIEQYF.

V is TRBV11-2 and J is TRBJ2-7, with D perhaps matching TRBD1 (7 bases). V lost 5 bases and J 2 bases, leaving 13 bases between the germline ends. CDR1 and CDR2 (germline): SGHAT, FQNNGV. The CDR3 sequence is 14 residues long. The CDR3 protein is CASSRGTATYEQYF. The CDR3 DNA reads as TGTGCCAGCAGCCGCGGGACAGCGACCTACGAGCAGTACTTC.

The gene calls are TRBV30 and TRBJ2-7; perhaps D is TRBD1 or TRBD2 (5 bases each). This CDR3 is 14 amino acids long. The V end was cut by 5 bases, the J end by 5 bases, with 19 bases between. From germline, CDR1 is GTSNPN and CDR2 SVGIG (reference sequence). CDR3 in amino acids: CAWDSGTPGNEQYF. The CDR3 region has the DNA TGTGCCTGGGACTCCGGGACCCCGGGGAACGAGCAGTACTTC.

The chain has TRBV7-9 and TRBJ1-1; D might be TRBD1 (6 bases). The length of the CDR3 is 15 residues. With 6 bases removed from V and 4 bases from J, the gap between germline ends came to 18 bases. CDR1 and CDR2 from the germline V gene are SEHNR and FQNEAQ (reference sequence). The CDR3 sequence is CASRPGGRASTEAFF. The CDR3, as DNA: TGTGCCAGCAGGCCTGGGGGCAGGGCAAGCACTGAAGCTTTCTTT.

This chain uses TRBV27 with TRBJ2-7; D is unresolved. CDR1 is MNHEY, CDR2 SMNVEV, per germline (reference sequence). The CDR3 runs 13 residues. Trimming shortened V by 7 bases and J by 0 bases, and 10 bases separated the two germline ends. The CDR3 here is CASTSLSSYEQYF. CDR3 DNA: TGTGCCAGCACGAGCCTAAGCTCCTACGAGCAGTACTTC.

The chain employs TRBV10-3 and TRBJ2-1, with TRBD1 matching over 9 bases. The germline CDR1 and CDR2 sequences are ENHRY and SYGVKD. With 3 bases clipped from V and 3 bases from J, the junction kept 3 bases outside the gene matches. The length of the CDR3 is 15 residues. In DNA, the CDR3 is TGTGCCATCAGTGATCCGGACAGGGGCTACAATGAGCAGTTCTTC. Amino acids: CAISDPDRGYNEQFF.

V gene TRBV9 combines with J gene TRBJ2-5; a possible D gene is TRBD2 (7 bases). Germline-derived CDR1 and CDR2 are SGDLS and YYNGEE. V dropped 3 bases and J dropped 2 bases, with 17 bases sitting between them. The CDR3 consists of 16 residues. CDR3 bases: TGTGCCAGCAGCGCTGAGGGGGGGCCAGTTCAAGAGACCCAGTACTTC. Translated, it gives CASSAEGGPVQETQYF.

On this clone itself: The sample has other DNA sequences that encode this CDR3 too. The chain carries TRBV27 and TRBJ2-7; D remains ambiguous. The V end lost 6 bases, the J end lost 6 bases, and 12 bases lay between the germline ends. The CDR3 totals 12 residues. Germline lookup yields CDR1 MNHEY and CDR2 SMNVEV (reference sequence). This CDR3 is CASSLIGGEQYF. CDR3 in DNA: TGTGCCAGCAGCCTTATCGGCGGCGAGCAGTACTTC.

This chain joins TRBV28 and TRBJ1-4; 8 bases are shared with TRBD1. This CDR3 comprises 15 residues. With V trimmed by 2 bases and J by 7 bases, 6 bases remained unmatched. Germline CDR1 is MDHEN and CDR2 is SYDVKM. CDR3 loop: CASSLADRAFEKLFF. CDR3 DNA: TGTGCCAGCAGTTTAGCGGACAGGGCGTTTGAAAAACTGTTTTTT.

The V gene is TRBV5-1, the J gene TRBJ2-5; 8 nucleotides align to TRBD2. The CDR3 consists of 14 residues. Looked up from germline, CDR1 is SGHRS and CDR2 is YFSETQ. V lost 3 bases and J lost 1; bases outside the gene matches: 2. CDR3 DNA: TGCGCCAGCAGCTCACTAGCGGTCCAAGAGACCCAGTACTTC. This codes for CASSSLAVQETQYF.

The V call is TRBV29-1, the J call TRBJ1-2; maybe TRBD1 (5 bases). Germline CDR1 is SQVTM and CDR2 is ANQGSEA. The CDR3 contains 13 residues. Trimming took 5 bases from V and 1 from J, leaving 11 bases between them. CDR3 loop: CSVRAGSNYGYTF. In nucleotides, the CDR3 is TGCAGCGTTCGAGCAGGGAGTAACTATGGCTACACCTTC. Variable domain in full (rest from reference TRBV29-1 and TRBJ1-2): SAVISQKPSRDICQRGTSLTIQCQVDSQVTMMFWYRQQPGQSLTLIATANQGSEATYESGFVIDKFPISRPNLTFSTLTVSNMSPEDSSIYLCSVRAGSNYGYTFGSGTRLTVV.

The chain recombines TRBV4-1 with TRBJ2-4; D remains ambiguous. V was trimmed by 3 bases and J by 15 bases, leaving 15 bases between them. The CDR3 contains 12 residues. CDR1 is MGHRA, CDR2 YSYEKL, per germline. Here the CDR3 reads CASSQGKTFMYF. The DNA for the CDR3 is TGCGCCAGCAGCCAGGGGAAGACATTCATGTACTTC.